This T cell receptor (beta chain) was retrieved from a study of CD8 T cells in ankylosing spondylitis. The ends lost 3 bases at V and 10 bases at J; junction bases unmatched: 4. Germline CDR1 reads SGDLS; CDR2 reads YYNGEE. This CDR3 has 14 amino acids. This clonotype was recorded at least ten times. Its antigen is undetermined. TCRdb fed the 5' RACE reads into MiXCR, producing one record per CDR3 protein. The sample yields about 200,000 distinct CDR3 sequences, roughly 25% seen once. Study-level points and caveats: Disease-associated clones were CD8+ and fairly uncommon in peripheral blood. Reports of some motif variants in reactive arthritis synovial fluid and blood predate this one.

V is TRBV9 and J is TRBJ2-1; 13 bases line up with TRBD2. This sequence was found in a male donor with ankylosing spondylitis or in good health (not recorded which). Input material: blood, either unsorted or a sorted T cell fraction (not recorded which). CDR3 region: CASSAGLAGREQFF. In DNA form, the CDR3 reads TGTGCCAGCAGCGCGGGACTAGCGGGACGGGAGCAGTTCTTC.